This T cell receptor (beta chain) derives from a study of blood T cells in healthy people across ages. Donor samples were obtained from healthy Caucasian individuals from Russia, aged about 6 to 100. Next came a second PCR, run for about 6 to 11 cycles, which used a sample-barcoded 5' primer along with a J-beta primer mix. A single record per CDR3 protein comes from TCRdb applying MiXCR to the 5' RACE reads. The sample has 1 million to 1.2 million distinct CDR3 sequences, around two fifths seen once. In germline, CDR1 is ENHRY, CDR2 SYGVKD. This CDR3 is built from 12 residues. V shed 10 bases and J shed 2 bases, with 11 bases lying between them. Study results and caveats: Older age coincided with a roughly linear decline in TCR beta diversity per million T cells.

As regards this clonotype: Its target is unknown.

V is TRBV10-3 and J is TRBJ2-5; tentatively, D is TRBD1 (6 bases). The TCR sequence derives from a man aged 18 to 30 in good health. The sequencing input was blood. The CDR3 region is CATAGQQETQYF. Written as DNA, the CDR3 is TGTGCCACAGCTGGACAGCAAGAGACCCAGTACTTC.